The 2 T cell receptor beta chains below all came from one sample that was sequenced in a study of human T cells and chemical hapten exposure. TCRdb used MiXCR to reprocess the RACE reads, holding one entry per CDR3 protein. The sample consists of roughly 180,000 distinct CDR3 sequences, about a fifth of them appearing once. As for time point: patch test 1, 2 weeks after DPC sensitization. As for treatment: therapeutic diphenylcyclopropenone sensitization with weekly scalp DPC. The sample consisted of whole blood, taken in connection with sensitization to the hapten diphenylcyclopropenone (DPC). Receptors originate from a woman in her 50s with alopecia areata. Some clones in this sample may be carry-over from other donors' samples.

The sample holds a few counts of this clonotype. This rearrangement joins TRBV27 to TRBJ2-7; D unclear. The CDR3 consists of 14 residues. Trimming stripped 5 bases from V and 0 bases from J, with 11 bases between. Germline loops: CDR1 MNHEY, CDR2 SMNVEV (reference sequence). CDR3 sequence reads: CASSLLDHSYEQYF. The CDR3 DNA follows: TGTGCCAGCAGTCTTTTGGACCACTCCTACGAGCAGTACTTC.

This clonotype appeared a few times. The chain joins TRBV7-9 to TRBJ2-7; D is perhaps TRBD1 (5 bases). This CDR3 has 15 amino acids. Germline loops: CDR1 SEHNR, CDR2 FQNEAQ (reference sequence). Trimming took 1 base from V and 7 from J, leaving 17 bases between them. Here the CDR3 reads CASSLGWASKGEQYF. Here the CDR3 DNA reads TGTGCCAGCAGCTTAGGTTGGGCCTCAAAGGGGGAGCAGTACTTC.